These 27 T cell receptor beta chains share one sample of origin, sequenced in a study of cytomegalovirus exposure and HLA in healthy donors. Primers for the PCR totalled 60 Vbeta and 13 Jbeta. Clones were sequenced by immunoSEQ multiplex PCR, and TCRdb holds only the in-frame ones, with some missing. The profile shows tens of thousands of clones, 60% to 80% of them singletons. Sequenced sample: PBMCs. These receptors were taken from a woman aged 45-65 years in good health and CMV-seropositive.

There are a few counts of this clone. V is TRBV2 and J is TRBJ2-1; 9 bases map to TRBD2. With V trimmed by 6 bases and J by 4 bases, 1 base remained unmatched. The germline V gene has CDR1 SNHLY and CDR2 FYNNEI. The CDR3 runs to 13 residues. This CDR3 is CASRREGYNEQFF. The CDR3 nucleotides read TGTGCCAGCAGGCGGGAGGGGTACAATGAGCAGTTCTTC.

This rearrangement joins TRBV19 to TRBJ1-5; TRBD1 aligns across 9 bases. Losses at the gene ends were 7 bases for V and 0 bases for J; bases not matched to a gene: 10. The CDR3 is made up of 17 amino acids. Germline CDR1 is LNHDA and CDR2 is SQIVND (reference sequence). CDR3 region: CASTKTGGLHSNQPQHF. The DNA for the CDR3 is TGTGCCAGTACCAAGACAGGGGGACTACATAGCAATCAGCCCCAGCATTTT.

The chain joins TRBV10-1 to TRBJ2-5; 10 bases are a match to TRBD1. The last part of the DNA fits TRBJ2-7 better; the J call may be wrong. The CDR3 consists of 12 residues. Per germline, CDR1 WNHNN and CDR2 SYGVQD (reference sequence). CDR3 amino acids: CASSRTGGEQYF. CDR3 coding DNA: TGCGCCAGCAGTCGGACAGGGGGCGAGCAGTACTTC.

The rearrangement uses TRBV28 and TRBJ1-6; 8 positions agree with TRBD1. V was pared by 5 bases and J by 6 bases, with 6 bases of the junction left unmatched. There are 15 residues in the CDR3. Germline CDR1 and CDR2: MDHEN and SYDVKM. Written as DNA, the CDR3 is TGTGCCAGCAGTCGGGACAGGCATTTTAATTCACCCCTCCACTTT. Amino acid sequence: CASSRDRHFNSPLHF.

This clone was detected only once. The gene calls are TRBV5-1 and TRBJ2-7; no firm D call. The CDR3 has 12 amino acids. V lost 0 bases, J lost 3 bases, and 4 bases lay in between. CDR1 and CDR2 (germline): SGHRS, YFSETQ. CDR3 loop: CASSLARYEQYF. In nucleotides, the CDR3 is TGCGCCAGCAGCTTGGCCCGCTACGAGCAGTACTTC.

The V and J genes are TRBV5-4 and TRBJ2-5; D might be TRBD2 (6 bases). The CDR3 is 16 residues long. V was cut by 2 bases and J by 0 bases, with 14 bases left in between. Germline assignment: CDR1 SGHNT and CDR2 YYREEE (reference sequence). Here the CDR3 DNA reads TGTGCCAGCAGCTTACCCGACCGGGACTACCAAGAGACCCAGTACTTC. Residues: CASSLPDRDYQETQYF.

This chain links TRBV28 with TRBJ1-1; 11 nucleotides align to TRBD1. The CDR3 totals 15 residues. Germline values: CDR1 MDHEN, CDR2 SYDVKM. The ends lost 1 base at V and 7 bases at J; junction bases unmatched: 5. The CDR3 DNA is TGTGCCAGCAGTTTATTCCGGACAGGGGGCGGTGAAGCTTTCTTT. As protein: CASSLFRTGGGEAFF.

The chain couples TRBV4-1 to TRBJ2-1, with D perhaps matching TRBD2 (6 bases). Germline V gives CDR1 MGHRA, CDR2 YSYEKL. The length of the CDR3 is 16 residues. V was shortened by 4 bases and J by 8 bases, with 21 bases between the two germline ends. The CDR3 loop reads CASSRQVAAPEYEQFF. The CDR3 DNA reads TGCGCCAGCAGCCGCCAAGTAGCGGCGCCCGAGTATGAGCAGTTCTTC.

The chain carries TRBV10-2 and TRBJ2-3; 11 bases are shared with TRBD1. V lost 6 bases to trimming and J lost 9 bases; unmatched junction nucleotides: 11. This CDR3 is built from 15 residues. CDR1 is WSHSY, CDR2 SAAADI, per germline. CDR3: CASRGTGGHRWTQYF. DNA for the CDR3: TGCGCCAGCAGGGGGACAGGGGGGCACCGGTGGACGCAGTATTTT.

The V and J genes are TRBV7-2 and TRBJ1-5; D not certain. The CDR3 runs 13 residues. Germline V gene data show CDR1 as SGHTA and CDR2 as FQGNSA. Deletions cut 1 base from V and 6 bases from J, with 7 bases between. The CDR3 region has the DNA TGTGCCAGCAGCTTAGGGCTTGGTCAGCCCCAGCATTTT. Translating it yields CASSLGLGQPQHF.

This sequence joins TRBV5-1 and TRBJ1-3; TRBD1 matches 8 bases. CDR1 and CDR2 (germline): SGHRS, YFSETQ. The V segment lost 4 bases and the J segment 3 bases; nucleotides outside the gene matches: 6. This CDR3 has 15 amino acids. CDR3 sequence (DNA): TGCGCCAGCAGCATCAGGGGGCATGGTGGAAACACCATATATTTT. Translation gives CASSIRGHGGNTIYF.

The chain carries TRBV18 and TRBJ2-3; D may be TRBD2 (5 bases). Germline CDR1 KGHSH, CDR2 LQKENI. The CDR3 is 12 residues long. V was pared by 5 bases and J by 4 bases, with 7 bases between. The CDR3 loop reads CASSNGADTQYF. CDR3 coding DNA: TGTGCCAGCTCAAACGGGGCAGATACGCAGTATTTT.

This chain links TRBV7-8 with TRBJ1-3; D remains unclear. CDR1 is SGHVS and CDR2 is FQNEAQ in the germline V gene. Trimming took off 0 bases at V and 0 bases at J, with 9 bases between the two ends. CDR3 size: 16 residues. CDR3 DNA: TGTGCCAGCAGCTTAGCCGGGGTGAGCTCTGGAAACACCATATATTTT. Amino acids: CASSLAGVSSGNTIYF.

The chain uses TRBV10-3 and TRBJ2-2; 10 bases line up with TRBD2. This CDR3 is 15 amino acids long. Germline CDR1 is ENHRY and CDR2 is SYGVKD. After removal of 9 bases from V and 1 base from J, the junction contained 5 bases not matched to a gene. The CDR3 DNA follows: TGTGCCATTGCGAGCGGGAGGGAGAACACCGGGGAGCTGTTTTTT. Amino acid sequence: CAIASGRENTGELFF.

This clone has only a few counts. This sequence joins TRBV27 and TRBJ1-3; D is possibly TRBD1 (6 bases). This CDR3 contains 14 residues. Trimming shortened V by 5 bases and J by 1 base, and 9 bases separated the two germline ends. In germline, CDR1 is MNHEY, CDR2 SMNVEV (reference sequence). DNA for the CDR3: TGTGCCAGCAGTCGCCAGGGGTCTGGAAACACCATATATTTT. Its translation: CASSRQGSGNTIYF.

The V call is TRBV18, the J call TRBJ2-7, with TRBD2 matching 11 bases. Trimming cost V 3 bases and J 7 bases; bases outside gene matches: 5. The CDR3 runs 14 residues. Germline-derived CDR1 and CDR2 are KGHSH and LQKENI. CDR3 sequence reads: CASSPSGRAEEQYF. In DNA, the CDR3 is TGTGCCAGCTCACCTAGCGGGAGGGCGGAGGAGCAGTACTTC.

CDR3 bases: TGTGCCAGCAGCTTTAGGGTTGACAGCTCCTACGAGCAGTACTTC. Amino acids: CASSFRVDSSYEQYF. The gene calls are TRBV7-2 and TRBJ2-7; TRBD1 might be the D (5 bases). This CDR3 contains 15 residues. Trimming removed 3 bases from V and 0 bases from J, with 12 bases in between. Germline V CDR1 and CDR2: SGHTA, FQGNSA. Full variable domain (remainder filled in from reference TRBV7-2 and TRBJ2-7): GAGVSQSPSNKVTEKGKDVELRCDPISGHTALYWYRQSLGQGLEFLIYFQGNSAPDKSGLPSDRFSAERTGGSVSTLTIQRTQQEDSAVYLCASSFRVDSSYEQYFGPGTRLTVT.

The chain has TRBV7-9 and TRBJ1-4; no clear D gene. The V end was cut by 5 bases, the J end by 8 bases, with 24 bases between. Germline CDR1 reads SEHNR; CDR2 reads FQNEAQ (reference sequence). CDR3 size: 17 residues. CDR3 residues: CASSPTTTGENGEKLFF. DNA for the CDR3: TGTGCCAGCAGCCCCACTACGACGGGAGAAAATGGGGAAAAACTGTTTTTT.

The rearrangement links TRBV7-2 to TRBJ1-1; TRBD1 is a possible D gene (5 bases). CDR1 and CDR2 (germline): SGHTA, FQGNSA. The CDR3 covers 14 residues. The ends were cut back, 1 base at V and 1 base at J, with 7 bases in the middle. For the CDR3, the DNA is TGTGCCAGCAGCTTAGGGCAGGGGAACACTGAAGCTTTCTTT. Translation gives CASSLGQGNTEAFF.

V is TRBV28 and J is TRBJ1-1, with no clear D. Germline CDR1 MDHEN, CDR2 SYDVKM. V lost 6 bases to trimming and J lost 2 bases, with 10 bases between them. This CDR3 region has 13 residues. The CDR3 spells CASSIDTNTEAFF. For the CDR3, the DNA is TGTGCCAGCAGCATTGACACCAACACTGAAGCTTTCTTT.

The chain uses TRBV5-4 and TRBJ1-1; D not resolved. From germline, CDR1 is SGHNT and CDR2 YYREEE (reference sequence). The ends were cut back, 0 bases at V and 4 bases at J, with 13 bases in the middle. CDR3 length: 15 residues. This CDR3 is CASSLVAGWGTEAFF. For the CDR3, the DNA is TGTGCCAGCAGCTTGGTTGCGGGTTGGGGCACTGAAGCTTTCTTT.

The rearrangement links TRBV6-6 to TRBJ1-1, with 7 positions matching TRBD1. Germline CDR1 is MNHNY and CDR2 is SVGAGI (reference sequence). J was trimmed by 7 bases and V by 5 bases; bases with no gene match: 13. CDR3 length: 15 residues. This chain's CDR3 is CASSLSPGGVGEAFF. The DNA for the CDR3 is TGTGCCAGCAGTCTAAGCCCAGGGGGAGTAGGTGAAGCTTTCTTT.

Regarding this clone: One end of the junction is discordant with germline, which a read error may explain. The CDR3 is CVSSSAPTSGNTIYF. CDR3 in DNA: TGTGTCAGCAGCTCCGCGCCCACCTCTGGAAACACCATATATTTT. The rearrangement uses TRBV7-2 and TRBJ1-3, with unresolved D. The CDR3 has 15 amino acids. Germline CDR1 is SGHTA and CDR2 is FQGNSA.

The chain has TRBV30 and TRBJ2-1; perhaps TRBD2 as D (7 bases). This CDR3 has 15 residues. Trimming left V 3 bases short and J 9 bases short, with 21 bases between. CDR1 and CDR2 from the germline V gene are GTSNPN and SVGIG (reference sequence). This CDR3 is CAWSVPTGRGREQFF. In nucleotides, the CDR3 is TGTGCCTGGAGCGTACCGACTGGGCGGGGGCGTGAGCAGTTCTTC.

The V call is TRBV11-1, the J call TRBJ2-7, with TRBD1 matching 7 bases. In germline, CDR1 is SGHAT, CDR2 FQDESV (reference sequence). CDR3 length equals 15 residues. The V gene end was trimmed by 6 bases and the J gene end by 5 bases; junction bases not matched to a gene: 13. The CDR3 protein is CASRKEARQGDEQYF. The CDR3 bases are TGTGCCAGCAGAAAGGAGGCCCGACAGGGTGACGAGCAGTACTTC.

The rearrangement joins TRBV21-1 to TRBJ1-5. TRBV21-1 is a documented pseudogene. CDR3 length: 16 residues. CDR3 amino acids: CASSKGRGCNNQPQHF. Here the CDR3 DNA reads TGTGCCAGCAGCAAAGGGCGGGGATGTAACAATCAGCCCCAGCATTTT.

The gene calls are TRBV19 and TRBJ2-1; D might be TRBD2 (6 bases). Germline V CDR1 and CDR2: LNHDA, SQIVND (reference sequence). V dropped 2 bases and J dropped 2 bases, with 10 bases sitting between them. The CDR3 is made up of 15 amino acids. CDR3 residues: CASSITLAPYNEQFF. In DNA, the CDR3 is TGTGCCAGTAGTATAACACTAGCCCCCTACAATGAGCAGTTCTTC.